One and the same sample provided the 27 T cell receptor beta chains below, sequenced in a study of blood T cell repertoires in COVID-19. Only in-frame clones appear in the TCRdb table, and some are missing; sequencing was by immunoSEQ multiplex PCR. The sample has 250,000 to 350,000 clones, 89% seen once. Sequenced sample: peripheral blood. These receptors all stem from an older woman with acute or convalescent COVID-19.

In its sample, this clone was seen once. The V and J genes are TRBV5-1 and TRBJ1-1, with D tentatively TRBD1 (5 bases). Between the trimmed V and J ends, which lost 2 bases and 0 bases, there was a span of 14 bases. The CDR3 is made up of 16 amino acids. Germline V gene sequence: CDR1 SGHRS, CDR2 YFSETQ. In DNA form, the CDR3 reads TGCGCCAGCAGCTTTCTCGGGGGTAGGATGAACACTGAAGCTTTCTTT. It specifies CASSFLGGRMNTEAFF.

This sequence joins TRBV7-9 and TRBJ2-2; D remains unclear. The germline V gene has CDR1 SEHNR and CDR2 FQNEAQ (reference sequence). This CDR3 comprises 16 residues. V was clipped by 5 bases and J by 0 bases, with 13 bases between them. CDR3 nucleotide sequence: TGTGCCAGCAGCCAAGGTGGCGGCGCGAACACCGGGGAGCTGTTTTTT. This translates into CASSQGGGANTGELFF.

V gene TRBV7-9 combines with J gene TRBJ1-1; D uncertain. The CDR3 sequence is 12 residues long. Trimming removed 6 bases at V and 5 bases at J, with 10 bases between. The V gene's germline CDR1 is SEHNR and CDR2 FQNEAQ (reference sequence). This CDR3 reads CASSLAGTEAFF. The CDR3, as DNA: TGTGCCAGCAGTCTAGCAGGAACTGAAGCTTTCTTT.

The CDR3 reads CASSLQGISLYEQYF. The CDR3 DNA reads as TGTGCCAGCAGCCTACAGGGTATCTCCCTCTACGAGCAGTACTTC. The genes are TRBV7-2 and TRBJ2-7; possible D gene TRBD1, 6 bases. Germline V gene data show CDR1 as SGHTA and CDR2 as FQGNSA. This CDR3 spans 15 amino acids. V was cut by 5 bases and J by 3 bases, with 17 bases left in between.

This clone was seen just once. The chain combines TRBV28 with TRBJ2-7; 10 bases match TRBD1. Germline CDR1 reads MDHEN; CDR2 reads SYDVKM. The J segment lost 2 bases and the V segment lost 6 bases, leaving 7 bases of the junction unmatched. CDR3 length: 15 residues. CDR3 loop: CASRPGTGAPYEQYF. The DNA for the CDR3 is TGTGCCAGCAGGCCCGGGACAGGGGCTCCCTACGAGCAGTACTTC. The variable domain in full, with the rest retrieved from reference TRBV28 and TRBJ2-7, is DVKVTQSSRYLVKRTGEKVFLECVQDMDHENMFWYRQDPGLGLRLIYFSYDVKMKEKGDIPEGYSVSREKKERFSLILESASTNQTSMYLCASRPGTGAPYEQYFGPGTRLTVT.

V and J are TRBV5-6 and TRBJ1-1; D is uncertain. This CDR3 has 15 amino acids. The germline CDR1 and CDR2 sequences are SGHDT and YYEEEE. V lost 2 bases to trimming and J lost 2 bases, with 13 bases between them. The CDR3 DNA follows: TGTGCCAGCAGCTTTGGTGAGGTCCCTAACACTGAAGCTTTCTTT. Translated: CASSFGEVPNTEAFF.

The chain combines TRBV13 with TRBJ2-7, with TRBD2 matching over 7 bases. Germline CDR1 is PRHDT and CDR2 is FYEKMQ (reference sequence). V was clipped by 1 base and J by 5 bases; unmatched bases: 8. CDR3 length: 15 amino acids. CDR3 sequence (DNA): TGTGCCAGCAGCTTAGAATTCGCGGGAGAGAACGAGCAGTACTTC. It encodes CASSLEFAGENEQYF.

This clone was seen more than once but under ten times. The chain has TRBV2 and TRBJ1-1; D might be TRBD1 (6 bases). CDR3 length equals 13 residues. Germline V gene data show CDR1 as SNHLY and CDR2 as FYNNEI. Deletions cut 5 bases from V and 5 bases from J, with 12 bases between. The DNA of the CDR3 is TGTGCCAGCAGTCTTTACAGGGCAACTGAAGCTTTCTTT. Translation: CASSLYRATEAFF.

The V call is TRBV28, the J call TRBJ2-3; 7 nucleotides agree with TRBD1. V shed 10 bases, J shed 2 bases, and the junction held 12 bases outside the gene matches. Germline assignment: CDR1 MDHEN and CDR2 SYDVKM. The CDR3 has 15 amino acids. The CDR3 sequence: CAIYSETGLTDTQYF. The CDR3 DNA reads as TGTGCCATCTACTCCGAGACAGGGCTCACAGATACGCAGTATTTT.

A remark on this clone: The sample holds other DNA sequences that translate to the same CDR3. CDR3 region: CASSESYSNQPQHF. CDR3 DNA sequence: TGTGCCAGCAGTGAGAGTTATAGCAATCAGCCCCAGCATTTT. The chain couples TRBV2 to TRBJ1-5; D is undetermined. Germline values: CDR1 SNHLY, CDR2 FYNNEI. V was trimmed by 3 bases and J by 0 bases, leaving 6 bases between them. This CDR3 region has 14 residues.

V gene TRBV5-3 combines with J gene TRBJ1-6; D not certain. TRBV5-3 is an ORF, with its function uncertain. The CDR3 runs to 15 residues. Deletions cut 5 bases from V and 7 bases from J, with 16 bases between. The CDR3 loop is CARSPEGQLNSPLHF. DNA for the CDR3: TGTGCCAGAAGTCCGGAGGGTCAGCTAAATTCACCCCTCCACTTT.

This CDR3 reads CASSFVQGVEKLFF. CDR3 nucleotides: TGTGCCAGCAGTTTTGTTCAGGGTGTTGAAAAACTGTTTTTT. The chain recombines TRBV27 with TRBJ1-4, with D perhaps TRBD1 (5 bases). V was pared by 3 bases and J by 7 bases, with 12 bases between. This CDR3 comprises 14 residues. The V gene's germline CDR1 is MNHEY and CDR2 SMNVEV (reference sequence).

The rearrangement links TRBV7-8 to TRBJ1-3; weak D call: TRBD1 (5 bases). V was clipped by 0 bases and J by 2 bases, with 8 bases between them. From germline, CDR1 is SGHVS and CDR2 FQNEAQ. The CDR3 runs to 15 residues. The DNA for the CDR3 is TGTGCCAGCAGCTTAGCGGGAGGGGCTGGAAACACCATATATTTT. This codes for CASSLAGGAGNTIYF.

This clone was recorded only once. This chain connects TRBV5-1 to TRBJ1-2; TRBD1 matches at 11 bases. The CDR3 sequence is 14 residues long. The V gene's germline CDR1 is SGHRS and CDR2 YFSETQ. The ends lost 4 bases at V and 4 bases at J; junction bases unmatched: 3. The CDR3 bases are TGCGCCAGCAGCAAGGACAGGGGGCTCTATGGCTACACCTTC. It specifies CASSKDRGLYGYTF.

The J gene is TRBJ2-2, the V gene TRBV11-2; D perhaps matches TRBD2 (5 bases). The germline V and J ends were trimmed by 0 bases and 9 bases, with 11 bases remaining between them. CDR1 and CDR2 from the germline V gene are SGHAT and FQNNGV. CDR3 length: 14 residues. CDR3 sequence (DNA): TGTGCCAGCAGCTTAGATCAGCTAGCCTGGGAGCTGTTTTTT. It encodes CASSLDQLAWELFF.

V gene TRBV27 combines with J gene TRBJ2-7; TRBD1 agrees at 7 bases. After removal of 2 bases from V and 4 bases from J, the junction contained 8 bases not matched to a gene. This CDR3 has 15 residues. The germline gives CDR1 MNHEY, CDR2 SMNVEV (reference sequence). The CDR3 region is CASSLANDRAYEQYF. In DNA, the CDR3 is TGTGCCAGCAGTTTAGCTAACGACAGGGCGTACGAGCAGTACTTC.

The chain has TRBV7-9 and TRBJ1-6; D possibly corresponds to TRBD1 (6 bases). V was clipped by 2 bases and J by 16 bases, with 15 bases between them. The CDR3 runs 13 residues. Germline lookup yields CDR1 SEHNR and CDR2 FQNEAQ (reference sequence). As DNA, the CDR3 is TGTGCCAGCAGCTTATTAGTGGGCAGGGGTCTCCACTTT. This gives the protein CASSLLVGRGLHF.

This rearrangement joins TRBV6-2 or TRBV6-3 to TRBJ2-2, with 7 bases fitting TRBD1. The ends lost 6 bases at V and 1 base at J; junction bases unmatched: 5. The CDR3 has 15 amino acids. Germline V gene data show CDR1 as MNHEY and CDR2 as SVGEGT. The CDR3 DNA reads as TGTGCCAGCAGCCGCAGGACAGGGAACACCGGGGAGCTGTTTTTT. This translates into CASSRRTGNTGELFF.

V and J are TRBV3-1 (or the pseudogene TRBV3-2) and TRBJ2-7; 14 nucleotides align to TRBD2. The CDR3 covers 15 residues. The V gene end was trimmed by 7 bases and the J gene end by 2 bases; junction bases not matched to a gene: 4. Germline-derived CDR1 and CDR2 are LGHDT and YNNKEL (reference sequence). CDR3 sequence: CASTLTSGGAYEQYF. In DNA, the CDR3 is TGTGCCAGCACCCTGACTAGCGGGGGGGCCTACGAGCAGTACTTC.

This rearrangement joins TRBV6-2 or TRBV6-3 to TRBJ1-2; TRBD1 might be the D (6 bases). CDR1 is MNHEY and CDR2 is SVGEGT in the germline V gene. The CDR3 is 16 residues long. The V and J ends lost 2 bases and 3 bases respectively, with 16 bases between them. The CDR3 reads CASSYPPIQGYYGYTF. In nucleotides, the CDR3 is TGTGCCAGCAGTTACCCCCCTATACAGGGCTACTATGGCTACACCTTC.

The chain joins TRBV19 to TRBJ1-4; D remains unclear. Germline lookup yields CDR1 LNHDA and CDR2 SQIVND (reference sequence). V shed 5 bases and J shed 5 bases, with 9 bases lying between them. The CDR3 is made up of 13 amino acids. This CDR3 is CASSLVRNEKLFF. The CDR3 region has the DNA TGTGCCAGTAGTCTAGTCAGAAATGAAAAACTGTTTTTT.

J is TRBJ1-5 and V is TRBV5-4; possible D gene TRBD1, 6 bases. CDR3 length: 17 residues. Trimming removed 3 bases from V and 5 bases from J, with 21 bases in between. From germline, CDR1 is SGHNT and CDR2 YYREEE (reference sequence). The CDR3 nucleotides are TGTGCCAGCAGCTCCCCGGGACAAAGGTGGTCCCATCAGCCCCAGCATTTT. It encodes CASSSPGQRWSHQPQHF.

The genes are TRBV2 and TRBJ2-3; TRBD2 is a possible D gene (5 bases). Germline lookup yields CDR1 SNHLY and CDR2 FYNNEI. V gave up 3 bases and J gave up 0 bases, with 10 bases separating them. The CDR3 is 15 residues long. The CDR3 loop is CASSDEGLSTDTQYF. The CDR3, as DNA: TGTGCCAGCAGTGACGAGGGTCTTAGCACAGATACGCAGTATTTT.

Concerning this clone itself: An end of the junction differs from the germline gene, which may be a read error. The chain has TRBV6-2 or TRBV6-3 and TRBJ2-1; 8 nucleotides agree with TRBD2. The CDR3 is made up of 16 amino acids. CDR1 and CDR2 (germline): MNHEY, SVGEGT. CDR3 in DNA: TGTGCCAGCAGTTCCCAAGGAGCGGGAGTTTACAATGAGCAATTCTTC. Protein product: CASSSQGAGVYNEQFF.

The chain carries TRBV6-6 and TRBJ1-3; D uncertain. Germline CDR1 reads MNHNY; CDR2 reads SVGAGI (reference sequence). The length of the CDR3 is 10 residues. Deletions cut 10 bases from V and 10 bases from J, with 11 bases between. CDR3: CATGSPTIYF. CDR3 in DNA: TGTGCCACAGGCTCGCCAACCATATATTTT.

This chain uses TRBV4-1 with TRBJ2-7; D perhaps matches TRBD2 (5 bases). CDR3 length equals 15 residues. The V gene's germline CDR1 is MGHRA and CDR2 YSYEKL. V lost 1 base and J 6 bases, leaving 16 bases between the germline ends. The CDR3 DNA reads TGCGCCAGCAGCCAAGCTCCGGGATCACCGGGCGAGCAGTACTTC. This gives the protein CASSQAPGSPGEQYF.

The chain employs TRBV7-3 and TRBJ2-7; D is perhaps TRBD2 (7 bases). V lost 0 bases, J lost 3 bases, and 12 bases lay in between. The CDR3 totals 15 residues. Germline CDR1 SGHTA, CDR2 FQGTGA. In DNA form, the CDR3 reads TGTGCCAGCAGCTTAACAGGGGGGGCCTACTACGAGCAGTACTTC. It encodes CASSLTGGAYYEQYF.